Listed here are 19 T cell receptor beta chains from one sample, sequenced in a study of CD8 T cells in Susac syndrome. Reverse transcription of about 0.45 to 1 ug RNA was carried out with random hexamers. One entry per CDR3 protein results from TCRdb running MiXCR on the immunoSEQ multiplex PCR reads. Of about 180,000 distinct CDR3 sequences listed, just under 95% are singletons. Sequenced material: CD4+ T cells from PBMCs. These receptors came from a human donor with Susac syndrome.

The chain carries TRBV27 and TRBJ2-3, with 7 positions matching TRBD1. Germline loops: CDR1 MNHEY, CDR2 SMNVEV (reference sequence). Losses at the gene ends were 3 bases for V and 9 bases for J; bases not matched to a gene: 3. The CDR3 has 12 residues. As DNA, the CDR3 is TGTGCCAGCAGTTTCCGACAGGGAACGCAGTATTTT. Residues: CASSFRQGTQYF.

The V and J genes are TRBV5-4 and TRBJ2-1; 12 bases are a match to TRBD2. Trimming took 4 bases from V and 0 from J; bases not matched to a gene: 5. This CDR3 has 17 amino acids. Germline loops: CDR1 SGHNT, CDR2 YYREEE (reference sequence). CDR3 protein: CASSLGLAGSSYNEQFF. In nucleotides, the CDR3 is TGTGCCAGCAGCCTCGGACTAGCGGGGAGCTCCTACAATGAGCAGTTCTTC.

The rearrangement joins TRBV7-9 to TRBJ2-5; tentative D call: TRBD2 (6 bases). The germline V gene encodes CDR1 SEHNR and CDR2 FQNEAQ (reference sequence). V shed 5 bases and J shed 2 bases, with 12 bases lying between them. The CDR3 length is 14 residues. In DNA form, the CDR3 reads TGTGCCAGCAGCCGGGGACTGGGGCAAGAGACCCAGTACTTC. Its translation: CASSRGLGQETQYF.

The chain joins TRBV3-1 to TRBJ1-4; D gene uncertain. Germline CDR1 is LGHDT and CDR2 is YNNKEL (reference sequence). The CDR3 is 15 amino acids. V was pared by 1 base and J by 4 bases, with 10 bases between. The CDR3 nucleotides read TGTGCCAGCAGCCAAGTCTCCAGACTTAATGAAAAACTGTTTTTT. It specifies CASSQVSRLNEKLFF.

V and J are TRBV27 and TRBJ2-2, with TRBD2 matching over 11 bases. V lost 5 bases and J lost 6; bases outside the gene matches: 14. From germline, CDR1 is MNHEY and CDR2 SMNVEV (reference sequence). The CDR3 sequence is 18 residues long. The CDR3 loop is CASSPRSLTSGIAGELFF. The CDR3 DNA follows: TGTGCCAGCAGTCCCCGGTCCCTGACTAGCGGGATCGCCGGGGAGCTGTTTTTT.

This chain connects TRBV20-1 to TRBJ1-2; 9 nucleotides agree with TRBD1. CDR1 is DFQATT, CDR2 SNEGSKA, per germline (reference sequence). This CDR3 is built from 17 residues. V was pared by 3 bases and J by 4 bases, with 15 bases of the junction left unmatched. The CDR3 coding sequence is TGCAGTGCTAGCCCTCGGTCGGGACAGGGCCTTGGCTATGGCTACACCTTC. It translates to CSASPRSGQGLGYGYTF.

This clonotype was counted once. The V call is TRBV5-4, the J call TRBJ1-4; TRBD1 agrees at 7 bases. Losses at the gene ends were 4 bases for V and 7 bases for J; bases not matched to a gene: 4. CDR1 and CDR2 from the germline V gene are SGHNT and YYREEE (reference sequence). This CDR3 has 13 residues. CDR3 DNA: TGTGCCAGCAGCGTTGGGACAGTTGAAAAACTGTTTTTT. It codes for CASSVGTVEKLFF.

The J gene is TRBJ1-6, the V gene TRBV7-3; D is perhaps TRBD1 (6 bases). The germline V gene has CDR1 SGHTA and CDR2 FQGTGA. V lost 4 bases, J lost 10 bases, and 11 bases lay in between. CDR3 length: 13 residues. CDR3 residues: CASSSEGGSPLHF. CDR3 DNA: TGTGCCAGCAGCTCCGAGGGGGGATCACCCCTCCACTTT.

The table lists this clonotype with a count of one. The J gene is TRBJ2-4, the V gene TRBV20-1; a possible D gene is TRBD1 (5 bases). Germline V gene sequence: CDR1 DFQATT, CDR2 SNEGSKA (reference sequence). V lost 5 bases and J lost 2, with 16 bases in between. The CDR3 runs to 15 residues. CDR3 coding DNA: TGCAGTGCTTACGCCCAGGGAAGAACCAAAAACATTCAGTACTTC. Translating gives CSAYAQGRTKNIQYF.

V and J are TRBV3-1 and TRBJ1-4; 10 bases fit TRBD1. The CDR3 loop spans 14 amino acids. Germline loops: CDR1 LGHDT, CDR2 YNNKEL (reference sequence). The V and J ends lost 4 bases and 7 bases, in that order; junction bases with no gene match: 3. The CDR3 sequence is CASSRRDRGEKLFF. As DNA, the CDR3 is TGTGCCAGCAGCCGGCGGGACAGGGGTGAAAAACTGTTTTTT.

The sample holds one count of this clonotype. The rearrangement links TRBV3-1 to TRBJ2-2; D remains unclear. The CDR3 spans 16 residues. V was trimmed by 2 bases and J by 5 bases, leaving 15 bases between them. Per germline, CDR1 LGHDT and CDR2 YNNKEL (reference sequence). The CDR3 region is CASSQPFASRTGELFF. The CDR3 nucleotides read TGTGCCAGCAGCCAACCTTTCGCTTCTAGAACCGGGGAGCTGTTTTTT.

The rearrangement joins TRBV24-1 to TRBJ1-2, with 7 nucleotides matching TRBD1. The germline V gene encodes CDR1 KGHDR and CDR2 SFDVKD. V shed 4 bases and J 8 bases; nucleotides not matched to a gene: 9. The CDR3 runs to 14 residues. CDR3 loop: CATSDLDRVGGYTF. DNA of the CDR3: TGTGCCACCAGTGACCTTGACAGGGTTGGGGGCTACACCTTC.

The chain carries TRBV19 and TRBJ1-5, with no clear D. The V end was cut by 7 bases, the J end by 5 bases, with 15 bases between. Germline values: CDR1 LNHDA, CDR2 SQIVND (reference sequence). The CDR3 covers 14 residues. The CDR3 sequence: CASTPGSTHQPQHF. The CDR3 DNA reads TGTGCCAGTACCCCGGGGTCGACGCATCAGCCCCAGCATTTT.

The chain joins TRBV18 to TRBJ1-3; the D is unclear. V lost 3 bases to trimming and J lost 1 base, with 7 bases between them. The CDR3 loop spans 14 amino acids. In germline, CDR1 is KGHSH, CDR2 LQKENI. For the CDR3, the DNA is TGTGCCAGCTCACCCTCCGGGTCTGGAAACACCATATATTTT. Translating it yields CASSPSGSGNTIYF. The full variable domain, its missing parts supplied by reference TRBV18 and TRBJ1-3, is NAGVMQNPRHLVRRRGQEARLRCSPMKGHSHVYWYRQLPEEGLKFMVYLQKENIIDESGMPKERFSAEFPKEGPSILRIQQVVRGDSAAYFCASSPSGSGNTIYFGEGSWLTVV.

J is TRBJ1-1 and V is TRBV6-5; unclear D gene. Germline CDR1 MNHEY, CDR2 SVGAGI. The V end lost 4 bases, the J end lost 7 bases, and 10 bases lay between the germline ends. This CDR3 contains 12 residues. The CDR3 DNA is TGTGCCAGCAGTTTAAATGGGAATGAAGCTTTCTTT. Residues: CASSLNGNEAFF.

Here the CDR3 reads CASSRQLGGNYGYTF. CDR3 sequence (DNA): TGTGCCAGCAGCCGGCAACTCGGGGGCAACTATGGCTACACCTTC. The chain combines TRBV3-1 with TRBJ1-2; maybe TRBD1 (6 bases). The length of the CDR3 is 15 residues. Trimming left V 4 bases short and J 2 bases short, with 14 bases between. Germline V CDR1 and CDR2: LGHDT, YNNKEL (reference sequence).

In its sample, this clonotype was seen once. The CDR3 loop is CAWSTGYEQYF. CDR3 DNA sequence: TGTGCCTGGAGTACGGGTTACGAGCAGTACTTC. This sequence joins TRBV30 and TRBJ2-7, with D uncertain. Germline V gene sequence: CDR1 GTSNPN, CDR2 SVGIG (reference sequence). The CDR3 runs 11 residues. Between the trimmed V and J ends, which lost 2 bases and 4 bases, there was a span of 6 bases.

This clonotype occurred once. V usage is TRBV6-1 and J usage is TRBJ1-5, with 8 bases matching TRBD1. Germline V lookup: CDR1 MNHNS, CDR2 SASEGT. CDR3 length: 17 amino acids. The J segment lost 3 bases and the V segment lost 4 bases, leaving 11 bases of the junction unmatched. Written as DNA, the CDR3 is TGTGCCAGCAGTGGTCCGACAGGGGTAATTTCCAATCAGCCCCAGCATTTT. Translation: CASSGPTGVISNQPQHF.

This chain uses TRBV6-1 with TRBJ2-7; D gene uncertain. V gave up 2 bases and J gave up 4 bases, with 9 bases separating them. Germline V lookup: CDR1 MNHNS, CDR2 SASEGT. The CDR3 is 13 residues long. The CDR3 loop reads CASSESPLYEQYF. CDR3 nucleotide sequence: TGTGCCAGCAGTGAAAGCCCCTTATACGAGCAGTACTTC.